The clone carrying this T cell receptor (beta chain) has a handful of counts. Its antigen is unidentified. PCR was performed a second time for 7 to 11 cycles using a sample-barcoded 5' primer and a J-beta primer mix. Every cDNA was tagged by a template-switch adaptor with 12 random nucleotides. TCRdb used MiXCR to reprocess the 5' RACE reads, holding one entry per CDR3 protein. Of around 1,500,000 distinct CDR3 sequences listed, about 28% are singletons. Trimming removed 7 bases at V and 5 bases at J, with 15 bases between. This CDR3 has 13 residues. This sample stems from a study of blood T cells in healthy people across ages. Study-level results: Researchers said unsorted PBMCs prevented a conclusive naive versus antigen-experienced comparison. Roughly linearly, TCR beta diversity per million T cells fell as age increased. The study found more naive CD4+ cells and higher diversity in long-lived than aged donors.

The sequence was obtained from a woman aged 25 to 39 in good health. The V call is TRBV12-3 or TRBV12-4, the J call TRBJ2-7; D is perhaps TRBD1 or TRBD2 (5 bases each). The sample taken for sequencing was blood. The CDR3, as DNA: TGTGCCAGCACCCCGCAATGGGGGAACGAGCAGTACTTC. Amino acid sequence: CASTPQWGNEQYF.